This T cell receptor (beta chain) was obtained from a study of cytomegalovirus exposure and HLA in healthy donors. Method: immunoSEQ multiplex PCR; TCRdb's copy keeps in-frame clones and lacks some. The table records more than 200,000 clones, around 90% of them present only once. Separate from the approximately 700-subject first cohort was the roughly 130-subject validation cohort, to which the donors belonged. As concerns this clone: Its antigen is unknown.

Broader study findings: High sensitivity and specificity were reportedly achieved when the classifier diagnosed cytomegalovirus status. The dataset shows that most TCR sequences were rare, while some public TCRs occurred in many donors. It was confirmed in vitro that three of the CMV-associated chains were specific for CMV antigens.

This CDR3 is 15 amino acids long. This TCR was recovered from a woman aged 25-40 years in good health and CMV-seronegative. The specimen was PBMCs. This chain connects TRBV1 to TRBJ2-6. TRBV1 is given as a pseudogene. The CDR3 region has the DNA TGCACCAGCAGTCAAGAGGTGACTGGGGCCAACGTCCTGACTTTC. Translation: CTSSQEVTGANVLTF.